Shown below are 10 T cell receptor beta chains from a single sample sequenced in a study of cytomegalovirus exposure and HLA in healthy donors. PCR primers comprised 60 Vbeta and 13 Jbeta primers. Sequencing was performed with immunoSEQ multiplex PCR; in TCRdb, only in-frame clones are kept and a portion is missing. The sample has some 180,000 clones, 80% to 90% seen once. The sample comprised PBMCs. Receptor source: a girl aged 2-10 years in good health and CMV-seropositive.

The chain recombines TRBV5-4 with TRBJ2-1, with 8 bases that match TRBD2. Germline V gene lookup returns CDR1 SGHNT and CDR2 YYREEE (reference sequence). After removal of 2 bases from V and 7 bases from J, the junction contained 5 bases not matched to a gene. The CDR3 loop spans 14 amino acids. The CDR3 protein is CASSFKREWNEQFF. CDR3 DNA: TGTGCCAGCAGCTTTAAGCGGGAGTGGAATGAGCAGTTCTTC.

V usage is TRBV9 and J usage is TRBJ1-3, with D uncertain. This CDR3 is 17 amino acids long. V was pared by 0 bases and J by 0 bases, with 13 bases between. The germline gives CDR1 SGDLS, CDR2 YYNGEE. The CDR3 region has the DNA TGTGCCAGCAGCGTAGACCATGGACTCTTCTCTGGAAACACCATATATTTT. Amino acids: CASSVDHGLFSGNTIYF.

The chain joins TRBV30 to TRBJ2-7; perhaps TRBD2 as D (7 bases). The CDR3 runs to 15 residues. Trimming cost V 4 bases and J 5 bases, with 21 bases left between them. In germline, CDR1 is GTSNPN, CDR2 SVGIG (reference sequence). CDR3 residues: CAWTHRFRGAHEQYF. The CDR3, as DNA: TGTGCCTGGACCCATCGTTTCCGGGGGGCCCACGAGCAGTACTTC.

The chain carries TRBV7-9 and TRBJ1-1; D is unresolved. Germline lookup yields CDR1 SEHNR and CDR2 FQNEAQ (reference sequence). This CDR3 comprises 15 residues. V dropped 7 bases and J dropped 0 bases, with 15 bases sitting between them. The chain's CDR3 is CASTSSGELNTEAFF. CDR3 sequence (DNA): TGTGCCAGCACCTCGTCCGGGGAGCTGAACACTGAAGCTTTCTTT.

The chain carries TRBV4-2 and TRBJ2-1; 11 bases fit TRBD2. V was clipped by 0 bases and J by 3 bases; unmatched bases: 4. The CDR3 contains 17 residues. Germline CDR1 reads LGHNA; CDR2 reads YNFKEQ. CDR3 in amino acids: CASSQDHGTSGYNEQFF. The DNA for the CDR3 is TGTGCCAGCAGCCAAGACCACGGGACTAGCGGCTACAATGAGCAGTTCTTC.

This chain joins TRBV19 and TRBJ2-1; D possibly corresponds to TRBD2 (5 bases). Trimming took 10 bases from V and 9 from J, leaving 19 bases between them. The CDR3 loop spans 13 amino acids. In germline, CDR1 is LNHDA, CDR2 SQIVND (reference sequence). The CDR3 nucleotides are TGTGCCACTCAAGAGGGCAATCGGGGTGAGCAGTTCTTC. Protein product: CATQEGNRGEQFF.

Concerning this clone: Different DNA sequences within this sample yield the same CDR3. The rearrangement joins TRBV5-1 to TRBJ2-7, with D perhaps matching TRBD1 (5 bases). Trimming removed 2 bases at V and 1 base at J, with 7 bases between. CDR1 is SGHRS, CDR2 YFSETQ, per germline. The CDR3 runs 13 residues. The CDR3 DNA reads TGCGCCAGCAGCTTTCAGGGATCCTACGAGCAGTACTTC. Translated, it gives CASSFQGSYEQYF.

The CDR3 bases are TGTGCCAGCACTTCGCCGTCAGGGGCTGGTGGAAACACCATATATTTT. Translation gives CASTSPSGAGGNTIYF. This chain connects TRBV2 to TRBJ1-3; perhaps TRBD1 as D (6 bases). Germline values: CDR1 SNHLY, CDR2 FYNNEI. With 7 bases removed from V and 3 bases from J, the gap between germline ends came to 19 bases. This CDR3 contains 16 residues.

This rearrangement joins TRBV28 to TRBJ2-7; 10 nucleotides agree with TRBD2. V lost 5 bases, J lost 2 bases, and 6 bases stayed unmatched. This CDR3 region has 15 residues. Germline CDR1 is MDHEN and CDR2 is SYDVKM. The CDR3 reads CASSPYSGRTYEQYF. DNA of the CDR3: TGTGCCAGCAGTCCTTATAGCGGGAGGACCTACGAGCAGTACTTC.

V is TRBV5-1 and J is TRBJ2-1; 9 nucleotides line up with TRBD1. This CDR3 contains 18 residues. V shed 7 bases and J 4 bases; nucleotides not matched to a gene: 18. CDR1 and CDR2 from the germline V gene are SGHRS and YFSETQ. Written as DNA, the CDR3 is TGCGCCAGCCGGTCCGGGGACAGGGAAAAAATTTTGTACAATGAGCAGTTCTTC. Translated: CASRSGDREKILYNEQFF.